Below are 17 T cell receptor beta chains sequenced from a single sample in a study of T cells after yellow fever vaccination (dated by TCRdb to 2018 to 2020). The treatment or condition label on this specimen signifies: live attenuated yellow fever vaccine strain. Libraries came from 5' RACE. The sequencer listed for this sample is Illumina HiSeq 2500. TCRdb reran the public reads through fastp at Q25 and MiXCR, keeping productive beta chains. Each CDR3 protein appears once, grouped with its most common genes and DNA. Within this sample are some 350,000 distinct CDR3 sequences, with approximately 6% of them counted one time only. Of the sample, 14% to 15% is held by the ten largest clones. Sequences were derived from PBMCs, sampled 5 days after the yellow fever booster vaccination. The receptors were sampled from a young man who received the YFV17D yellow fever vaccine.

This clonotype has more than one count but fewer than ten. The chain combines TRBV6-1 with TRBJ2-5; D may be TRBD2 (5 bases). V lost 5 bases to trimming and J lost 4 bases, with 17 bases between them. Per germline, CDR1 MNHNS and CDR2 SASEGT. The CDR3 consists of 15 residues. CDR3 DNA: TGTGCCAGCAGTCCTCATCGGGGATTCGGAGAGACCCAGTACTTC. This sequence encodes CASSPHRGFGETQYF.

This clonotype has just a few counts. The chain couples TRBV6-1 to TRBJ2-1; TRBD2 matches 13 bases. The CDR3 has 19 amino acids. J was trimmed by 4 bases and V by 5 bases; bases with no gene match: 14. Looked up from germline, CDR1 is MNHNS and CDR2 is SASEGT. CDR3 amino acids: CASSRRTSGSLQSYNEQFF. The CDR3 region has the DNA TGTGCCAGCAGTAGAAGGACTAGCGGGAGCCTTCAATCTTACAATGAGCAGTTCTTC.

The V call is TRBV20-1, the J call TRBJ2-7; TRBD2 agrees at 8 bases. The CDR3 is made up of 14 amino acids. Germline V gives CDR1 DFQATT, CDR2 SNEGSKA (reference sequence). The J segment lost 4 bases and the V segment lost 5 bases, leaving 10 bases of the junction unmatched. The CDR3 is CSAREREMWYEQYF. For the CDR3, the DNA is TGCAGTGCTCGCGAGCGGGAGATGTGGTACGAGCAGTACTTC.

V usage is TRBV7-2 and J usage is TRBJ2-2, with TRBD2 matching over 8 bases. J gave up 1 base and V 2 bases, and 3 bases lay outside the gene matches. Germline V gene lookup returns CDR1 SGHTA and CDR2 FQGNSA. The CDR3 consists of 16 residues. The CDR3: CASSLSTSGNTGELFF. The CDR3 nucleotides read TGTGCCAGCAGCTTATCAACTAGCGGGAACACCGGGGAGCTGTTTTTT. Filled out from reference TRBV7-2 and TRBJ2-2, the complete variable domain reads GAGVSQSPSNKVTEKGKDVELRCDPISGHTALYWYRQSLGQGLEFLIYFQGNSAPDKSGLPSDRFSAERTGGSVSTLTIQRTQQEDSAVYLCASSLSTSGNTGELFFGEGSRLTVL.

This clonotype has only a few counts. The chain uses TRBV5-5 and TRBJ2-1, with D perhaps TRBD2 (5 bases). CDR1 and CDR2 from the germline V gene are SGHKS and YYEKEE (reference sequence). This CDR3 has 14 residues. The V gene lost 3 bases and the J gene lost 5 bases, with 12 bases spanning the gap. CDR3: CASSSLTGNNEQFF. The CDR3 DNA reads as TGTGCCAGCAGCTCCCTCACGGGGAACAATGAGCAGTTCTTC.

This clonotype has a count of ten or more. The rearrangement links TRBV29-1 to TRBJ2-7, with D possibly being TRBD2 (8 bases). The CDR3 contains 15 residues. The V gene lost 3 bases and the J gene lost 3 bases, with 18 bases spanning the gap. Germline-derived CDR1 and CDR2 are SQVTM and ANQGSEA. The chain's CDR3 is CSVEYPGGTDYEQYF. CDR3 nucleotides: TGCAGCGTTGAGTATCCGGGAGGGACAGACTACGAGCAGTACTTC.

This clonotype was seen only a few times. V and J are TRBV29-1 and TRBJ2-7; tentative D call: TRBD2 (5 bases). V lost 0 bases and J 2 bases, leaving 8 bases between the germline ends. CDR3 size: 13 residues. From germline, CDR1 is SQVTM and CDR2 ANQGSEA. The CDR3 bases are TGCAGCGTTGAAGAGCGGGCCACCTACGAGCAGTACTTC. This encodes CSVEERATYEQYF.

This clonotype was seen only a few times. The chain uses TRBV5-1 and TRBJ2-1; TRBD2 matches at 9 bases. CDR3 length: 16 residues. The V gene's germline CDR1 is SGHRS and CDR2 YFSETQ. V shed 6 bases, J shed 5 bases, and the junction held 12 bases outside the gene matches. Here the CDR3 DNA reads TGCGCCAGCAATCTTGGGGGCGGGAGGGCCAACAATGAGCAGTTCTTC. It encodes CASNLGGGRANNEQFF.

A note on this clonotype: A single base separates this from a much larger clone, so it may be a read error. This chain links TRBV6-9 with TRBJ2-3; 8 nucleotides agree with TRBD2. CDR1 and CDR2 from the germline V gene are MNHGY and SVAAGI. Germline trimming cut 8 bases from V and 5 bases from J; bases unmatched to any gene: 9. This CDR3 has 14 residues. The CDR3 nucleotides are TGTGCCAGCGGTCTTAGCGGGACGATAGATACGCAGTATTTT. This codes for CASGLSGTIDTQYF.

This clonotype was counted between two and nine times. V gene TRBV5-1 combines with J gene TRBJ2-2; D is unclear. V lost 0 bases, J lost 4 bases, and 10 bases lay in between. The CDR3 has 15 residues. Per germline, CDR1 SGHRS and CDR2 YFSETQ. The CDR3: CASSLGGPVTGELFF. The CDR3 DNA reads TGCGCCAGCAGCTTGGGAGGACCGGTCACCGGGGAGCTGTTTTTT.

The V gene is TRBV4-3, the J gene TRBJ2-5, with TRBD2 identical over 13 bases. V shed 3 bases, J shed 5 bases, and the junction held 6 bases outside the gene matches. The CDR3 spans 16 residues. Germline CDR1 reads LGHNA; CDR2 reads YSLEER. The CDR3 DNA reads as TGCGCCAGCAGCCAGGGGACTAGCGGGGCGGGGGAGACCCAGTACTTC. It encodes CASSQGTSGAGETQYF.

This clonotype appeared a few times. The chain recombines TRBV7-3 with TRBJ2-2; perhaps TRBD1 as D (6 bases). V lost 1 base, J lost 2 bases, and 11 bases lay in between. This CDR3 is 16 amino acids long. The germline CDR1 and CDR2 sequences are SGHTA and FQGTGA. The CDR3 DNA sequence: TGTGCCAGCAGCTTAAAGGGACAACCAAACACCGGGGAGCTGTTTTTT. Amino acids: CASSLKGQPNTGELFF.

This clonotype was counted ten times or more. The chain has TRBV7-2 and TRBJ2-1; 11 bases match TRBD2. Germline lookup yields CDR1 SGHTA and CDR2 FQGNSA. Losses at the gene ends were 5 bases for V and 4 bases for J; bases not matched to a gene: 4. The length of the CDR3 is 15 residues. The CDR3 here is CASSVLAGVYNEQFF. CDR3 DNA sequence: TGTGCCAGCAGCGTACTAGCGGGAGTATACAATGAGCAGTTCTTC.

This clonotype was seen repeatedly, ten times or more. The chain is built from TRBV3-1 and TRBJ2-7, with D tentatively TRBD2 (5 bases). CDR3 size: 14 residues. The germline CDR1 and CDR2 sequences are LGHDT and YNNKEL (reference sequence). Deletions cut 0 bases from V and 4 bases from J, with 10 bases between. CDR3 nucleotide sequence: TGTGCCAGCAGCCAAGATCGAGGGAGATACGAGCAGTACTTC. It encodes CASSQDRGRYEQYF.

Many counts were recorded for this clonotype. The rearrangement links TRBV4-3 to TRBJ2-2, with D possibly being TRBD2 (6 bases). The CDR3 sequence is 18 residues long. Trimming shortened V by 4 bases and J by 2 bases, and 20 bases separated the two germline ends. Per the germline V gene, CDR1 is LGHNA and CDR2 is YSLEER. CDR3 bases: TGCGCCAGCAGCCGCAAACTCACCGGGAGAACTAACACCGGGGAGCTGTTTTTT. This sequence encodes CASSRKLTGRTNTGELFF.

At least ten counts were recorded for this clonotype. The chain is built from TRBV5-6 and TRBJ2-7; maybe TRBD1 (6 bases). Trimming took off 1 base at V and 7 bases at J, with 18 bases between the two ends. The CDR3 is 15 residues long. Per germline, CDR1 SGHDT and CDR2 YYEEEE. The CDR3, as DNA: TGTGCCAGCAGCTTGACAGGGCTACAGTCGTATGAGCAGTACTTC. The encoded protein is CASSLTGLQSYEQYF. Complete variable domain (other parts from reference TRBV5-6 and TRBJ2-7): DAGVTQSPTHLIKTRGQQVTLRCSPKSGHDTVSWYQQALGQGPQFIFQYYEEEERQRGNFPDRFSGHQFPNYSSELNVNALLLGDSALYLCASSLTGLQSYEQYFGPGTRLTVT.

The chain recombines TRBV3-1 with TRBJ1-2; 8 bases fit TRBD1. CDR3 size: 13 residues. CDR1 is LGHDT and CDR2 is YNNKEL in the germline V gene (reference sequence). With 4 bases clipped from V and 7 bases from J, the junction kept 5 bases outside the gene matches. The CDR3 protein is CASSPSTGVGYTF. The CDR3 DNA is TGTGCCAGCAGCCCTTCGACAGGGGTTGGCTACACCTTC.